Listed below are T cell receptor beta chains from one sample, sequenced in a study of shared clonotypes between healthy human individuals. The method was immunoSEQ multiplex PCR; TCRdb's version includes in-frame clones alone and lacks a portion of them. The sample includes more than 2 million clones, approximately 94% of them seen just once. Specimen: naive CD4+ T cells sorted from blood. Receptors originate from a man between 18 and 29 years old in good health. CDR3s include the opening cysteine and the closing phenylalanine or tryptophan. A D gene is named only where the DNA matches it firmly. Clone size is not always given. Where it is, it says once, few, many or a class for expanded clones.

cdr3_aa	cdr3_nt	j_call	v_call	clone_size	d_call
CASSLETRAGKPYEQYF	TGTGCCAGCAGCTTAGAAACCCGGGCAGGGAAACCCTACGAGCAGTACTTC	TRBJ2-7	TRBV13	NA	NA
CASSLSTGADTQYF	TGTGCCAGCAGCTTATCGACGGGAGCAGATACGCAGTATTTT	TRBJ2-3	TRBV7-2	NA	NA
CASRGRQHTEAFF	TGCGCCAGCAGGGGCAGACAGCACACTGAAGCTTTCTTT	TRBJ1-1	TRBV10-2	NA	NA
CSVKEGELNTEAFF	TGCAGCGTGAAAGAAGGGGAGTTGAACACTGAAGCTTTCTTT	TRBJ1-1	TRBV29-1	NA	NA
CASSVIEASDGYTF	TGTGCCAGCAGCGTAATTGAGGCATCTGATGGCTACACCTTC	TRBJ1-2	TRBV9	NA	NA
CASSYGVLAVTEAFF	TGTGCCAGCAGTTACGGGGTCCTCGCTGTTACTGAAGCTTTCTTT	TRBJ1-1	TRBV6-6	NA	NA
CASGGLAGEQYF	TGTGCCAGCGGGGGACTAGCAGGCGAGCAGTACTTC	TRBJ2-7	TRBV27	NA	TRBD2
CASSVATDRLYGYTF	TGTGCCAGCAGCGTAGCTACCGACAGGTTATATGGCTACACCTTC	TRBJ1-2	TRBV9	NA	NA
CAWRSGLGTEAFF	TGTGCCTGGAGATCGGGCCTCGGAACTGAAGCTTTCTTT	TRBJ1-1	TRBV30	few	NA
CATIETGDYGYTF	TGTGCCACGATCGAGACAGGTGACTATGGCTACACCTTC	TRBJ1-2	TRBV10-3	NA	NA
CATSPKLDREKTYRETQYF	TGTGCCACCAGCCCAAAACTCGACAGGGAAAAAACCTATCGAGAGACCCAGTACTTC	TRBJ2-5	TRBV15	NA	TRBD1
CASSPGQIPSTDTQYF	TGTGCCAGCAGCCCAGGACAGATTCCTAGCACAGATACGCAGTATTTT	TRBJ2-3	TRBV5-4	once	NA
CASSPKGQRRTNEKLFF	TGCGCCAGCAGTCCAAAGGGGCAACGTCGCACTAATGAAAAACTGTTTTTT	TRBJ1-4	TRBV4-1	NA	NA
CATSSDRRVGSYGYTF	TGTGCCACCAGTTCGGACAGGCGGGTGGGCTCCTATGGCTACACCTTC	TRBJ1-2	TRBV15	NA	TRBD1
CASSGDRNYGYTF	TGTGCCAGCAGCGGAGACAGGAACTATGGCTACACCTTC	TRBJ1-2	TRBV6-5	NA	NA
CAISESLLAGGTLRDTQYF	TGTGCCATCAGTGAGTCGTTATTAGCGGGAGGGACACTTCGTGATACGCAGTATTTT	TRBJ2-3	TRBV10-3	NA	TRBD2
CASSPGRIAKNIQYF	TGTGCCAGCAGTCCTGGCAGAATAGCCAAAAACATTCAGTACTTC	TRBJ2-4	TRBV28	once	NA
CASSPREGYSGNTIYF	TGTGCCAGCAGCCCACGAGAGGGGTACTCTGGAAACACCATATATTTT	TRBJ1-3	TRBV9	NA	NA
CASSSEVGDIGTEAFF	TGTGCTAGCAGCTCCGAAGTAGGGGATATTGGCACTGAAGCTTTCTTT	TRBJ1-1	TRBV7-7	NA	NA
CASSIGDTQYF	TGTGCCAGTAGTATAGGTGATACGCAGTATTTT	TRBJ2-3	TRBV19	NA	NA